This TCR beta chain was obtained from a study of blood T cell repertoires in COVID-19. As for the study in general: Italy, Spain and the United States were the sources of the convalescent and acute COVID-19 samples. Nucleic acid was either cDNA or gDNA, and it came from T cells, B-cell-depleted T cells, or PBMCs.

How the authors handled the data: Scientists estimated how many nucleated cells there were by amplifying reference gene primers. Sequencing was performed with immunoSEQ multiplex PCR; in TCRdb, only in-frame clones are kept and a portion is missing. V and J calls plus clone size are reproduced from that table; the DNA served to infer D and trimming. The table has around 130,000 clones, 75% to 90% seen once. The sequencing input was peripheral blood. The TCR was taken from a woman aged 80 or over with acute or convalescent COVID-19.

CDR3 amino acids: CAWTTLGDGGYTF. For the CDR3, the DNA is TGTGCCTGGACCACCCTAGGGGATGGCGGCTACACCTTC. The chain combines TRBV30 with TRBJ1-2; D perhaps matches TRBD1 (5 bases). Germline CDR1 reads GTSNPN; CDR2 reads SVGIG (reference sequence). This CDR3 is 13 amino acids long. V lost 4 bases to trimming and J lost 8 bases, with 17 bases between them. Drawing the rest from reference TRBV30 and TRBJ1-2, the complete variable domain is SQTIHQWPATLVQPVGSPLSLECTVEGTSNPNLYWYRQAAGRGLQLLFYSVGIGQISSEVPQNLSASRPQDRQFILSSKKLLLSDSGFYLCAWTTLGDGGYTFGSGTRLTVV.